This section outlines one T cell receptor beta chain sequence together with its context. The sample belongs to a study of blood T cell repertoires in COVID-19. Germline V gene data show CDR1 as MNHEY and CDR2 as SVGAGI. With 11 bases clipped from V and 2 bases from J, the junction kept 14 bases outside the gene matches. The CDR3 runs to 15 residues. Produced via immunoSEQ multiplex PCR; TCRdb's table is partial and in-frame only. The profile shows roughly 130,000 clones, roughly 81% of them singletons. J is TRBJ2-7 and V is TRBV6-5; 8 positions match TRBD2. Sample: PBMCs or T cells enriched from blood (not recorded which). This sequence originates from a woman aged 50 to 60 with acute COVID-19. CDR3 in amino acids: CASVGAGGDPYEQYF. As DNA, the CDR3 is TGTGCCTCGGTCGGCGCGGGAGGCGACCCCTACGAGCAGTACTTC.